The 8 T cell receptor beta chains below come from one sample, sequenced in a study of blood T cell repertoires in COVID-19. Here immunoSEQ multiplex PCR was the method, and the copy in TCRdb shows in-frame clones only, minus some. Of around 270,000 clones in the sample, roughly 89% are singletons; the top ten hold about 0.8%. Sequencing was performed on peripheral blood. The receptors shown here come from a man in his thirties or forties with acute or convalescent COVID-19.

In this sample, this clone turned up a few times. The chain has TRBV11-3 and TRBJ1-2, with D perhaps TRBD1 (5 bases). The CDR3 loop spans 12 amino acids. Per germline, CDR1 SGHNT and CDR2 YENEEA. Deletions cut 7 bases from V and 7 bases from J, with 13 bases between. This CDR3 is CASISQGLGYTF. CDR3 DNA: TGTGCCAGCATTTCCCAGGGTCTTGGCTACACCTTC. Variable domain in full (rest from reference TRBV11-3 and TRBJ1-2): EAGVVQSPRYKIIEKKQPVAFWCNPISGHNTLYWYLQNLGQGPELLIRYENEEAVDDSQLPKDRFSAERLKGVDSTLKIQPAELGDSAVYLCASISQGLGYTFGSGTRLTVV.

CDR3 sequence reads: CASVWSGNNEKLFF. The CDR3 DNA reads TGTGCCAGCGTCTGGTCAGGGAATAATGAAAAACTGTTTTTT. The chain couples TRBV28 to TRBJ1-4; a weak D match, TRBD1 (5 bases). Germline V gene sequence: CDR1 MDHEN, CDR2 SYDVKM. The CDR3 spans 14 residues. Trimming removed 8 bases at V and 4 bases at J, with 14 bases between.

The chain combines TRBV19 with TRBJ1-4, with 7 bases aligning to TRBD1. The CDR3 covers 14 residues. The germline CDR1 and CDR2 sequences are LNHDA and SQIVND (reference sequence). V trimming: 4 bases; J trimming: 5 bases; junction bases outside the gene matches: 4. This CDR3 is CASSTTGRNEKLFF. CDR3 in DNA: TGTGCCAGTAGTACGACAGGGAGAAATGAAAAACTGTTTTTT.

The V and J genes are TRBV7-8 and TRBJ2-7, with D perhaps matching TRBD2 (5 bases). V lost 1 base and J 6 bases, leaving 10 bases between the germline ends. CDR1 is SGHVS, CDR2 FQNEAQ, per germline. This CDR3 has 13 residues. The CDR3 protein is CASSLVRGSEQYF. CDR3 DNA: TGTGCCAGCAGCTTAGTTAGAGGGTCCGAGCAGTACTTC.

This clone has just a few counts. V and J are TRBV6-1 and TRBJ2-7; unclear D gene. In germline, CDR1 is MNHNS, CDR2 SASEGT. V lost 2 bases and J lost 2, with 22 bases in between. The CDR3 is 18 residues long. The CDR3 here is CASSERQPAWSNPYEQYF. CDR3 nucleotide sequence: TGTGCCAGCAGTGAACGCCAACCCGCCTGGAGCAACCCCTACGAGCAGTACTTC.

The chain recombines TRBV30 with TRBJ2-7; 8 nucleotides line up with TRBD2. V shed 8 bases, J shed 0 bases, and the junction held 6 bases outside the gene matches. This CDR3 region has 13 residues. Germline V CDR1 and CDR2: GTSNPN, SVGIG (reference sequence). The CDR3 protein is CALNSGVSYEQYF. The CDR3 DNA is TGTGCCCTGAATAGCGGGGTCTCCTACGAGCAGTACTTC.

The V call is TRBV6-4, the J call TRBJ2-1; 12 nucleotides agree with TRBD2. V lost 8 bases, J lost 6 bases, and 5 bases stayed unmatched. The CDR3 is made up of 14 amino acids. CDR1 and CDR2 from the germline V gene are MRHNA and SNTAGT. For the CDR3, the DNA is TGTGCCAGCCGACCTAGCGGGGGGGCCAATGAGCAGTTCTTC. Its translation: CASRPSGGANEQFF.

Concerning this clone itself: The same CDR3 can be traced to other DNA sequences in this sample. The chain carries TRBV30 and TRBJ1-5; a possible D gene is TRBD1 (6 bases). The germline V gene has CDR1 GTSNPN and CDR2 SVGIG (reference sequence). Trimming stripped 3 bases from V and 4 bases from J, with 10 bases between. The length of the CDR3 is 13 residues. CDR3 sequence (DNA): TGTGCCTGGAGCCCGGACAGTAATCAGCCCCAGCATTTT. It translates to CAWSPDSNQPQHF.